This TCR beta chain was observed in a study of T-cell reconstitution after alpha-beta-depleted transplantation in children. This clonotype has just a few counts. The germline V and J ends were trimmed by 1 base and 0 bases, with 7 bases remaining between them. Per the germline V gene, CDR1 is LNHNV and CDR2 is YYDKDF (reference sequence). This CDR3 has 14 amino acids. The library targeted TCRbeta and was prepared with unique molecular identifiers. TCRdb re-called the PCR reads with MiXCR, one entry per CDR3 protein. Here the sample spans about 410,000 distinct CDR3 sequences, roughly 21% being singletons.

The chain employs TRBV15 and TRBJ2-7; D gene unclear. Sequenced here: PBMCs from the stem cell graft donor, sampled from the stem cell graft. This clonotype originated in a human donor who donated a stem cell graft to a child with acute myeloid leukemia. CDR3 amino acids: CATSRAGSSYEQYF. CDR3 bases: TGTGCCACCAGCAGAGCGGGTAGCTCCTACGAGCAGTACTTC.